This TCR beta chain was sequenced for a study of blood T cell repertoires in COVID-19. Sequenced by immunoSEQ multiplex PCR; TCRdb stores in-frame clones only, minus some. The table records around 100,000 clones, roughly 72% of them present only once. Sequenced input: peripheral blood. This clonotype was sampled from an elderly man with acute or convalescent COVID-19.

The CDR3 loop is CASSQDRTGGNTEAFF. DNA for the CDR3: TGCGCCAGCAGCCAAGATCGGACAGGGGGAAACACTGAAGCTTTCTTT. The rearrangement links TRBV4-3 to TRBJ1-1; TRBD1 aligns across 10 bases. V gave up 0 bases and J gave up 2 bases; unmatched junction bases: 3. The CDR3 length is 16 residues. CDR1 and CDR2 (germline): LGHNA, YSLEER.